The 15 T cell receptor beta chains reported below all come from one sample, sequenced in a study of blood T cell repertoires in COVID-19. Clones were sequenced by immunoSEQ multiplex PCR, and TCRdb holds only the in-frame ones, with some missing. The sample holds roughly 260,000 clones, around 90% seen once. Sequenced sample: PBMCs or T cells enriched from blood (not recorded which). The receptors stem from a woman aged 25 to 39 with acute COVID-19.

In DNA form, the CDR3 reads TGTGCCAGCTCCGTCAGGGTCACAGCTGAGACCCAGTACTTC. This encodes CASSVRVTAETQYF. V is TRBV18 and J is TRBJ2-5; possible D gene TRBD1, 5 bases. Germline lookup yields CDR1 KGHSH and CDR2 LQKENI. This CDR3 is built from 14 residues. The ends were cut back, 6 bases at V and 5 bases at J, with 16 bases in the middle.

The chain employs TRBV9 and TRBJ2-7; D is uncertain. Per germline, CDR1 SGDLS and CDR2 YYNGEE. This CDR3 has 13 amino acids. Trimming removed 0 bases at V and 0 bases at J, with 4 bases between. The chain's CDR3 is CASSVDSSYEQYF. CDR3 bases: TGTGCCAGCAGCGTAGACAGCTCCTACGAGCAGTACTTC. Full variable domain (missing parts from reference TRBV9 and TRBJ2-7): DSGVTQTPKHLITATGQRVTLRCSPRSGDLSVYWYQQSLDQGLQFLIQYYNGEERAKGNILERFSAQQFPDLHSELNLSSLELGDSALYFCASSVDSSYEQYFGPGTRLTVT.

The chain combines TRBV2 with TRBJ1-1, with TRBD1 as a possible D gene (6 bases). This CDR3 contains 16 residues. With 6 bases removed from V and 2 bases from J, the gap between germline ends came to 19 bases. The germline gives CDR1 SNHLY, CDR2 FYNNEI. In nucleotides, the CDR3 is TGTGCCAGCAGGTCCCCCGGACAGCCGATAAACACTGAAGCTTTCTTT. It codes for CASRSPGQPINTEAFF.

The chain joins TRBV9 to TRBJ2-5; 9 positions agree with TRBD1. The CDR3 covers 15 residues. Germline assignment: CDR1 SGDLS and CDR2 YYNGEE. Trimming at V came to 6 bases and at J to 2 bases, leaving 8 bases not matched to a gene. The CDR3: CASTPTGGRQETQYF. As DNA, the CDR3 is TGTGCCAGCACGCCGACAGGGGGACGGCAAGAGACCCAGTACTTC.

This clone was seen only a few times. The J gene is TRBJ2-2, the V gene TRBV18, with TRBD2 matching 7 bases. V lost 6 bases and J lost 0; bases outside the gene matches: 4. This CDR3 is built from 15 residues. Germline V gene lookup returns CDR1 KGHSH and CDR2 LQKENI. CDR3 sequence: CASSRGSSNTGELFF. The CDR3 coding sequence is TGTGCCAGCTCCCGCGGGAGTTCGAACACCGGGGAGCTGTTTTTT.

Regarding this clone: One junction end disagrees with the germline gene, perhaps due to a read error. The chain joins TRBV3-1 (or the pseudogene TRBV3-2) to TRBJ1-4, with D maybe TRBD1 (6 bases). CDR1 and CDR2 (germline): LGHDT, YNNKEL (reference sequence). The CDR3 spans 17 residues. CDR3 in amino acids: CASSQDRPLATNEKLFF. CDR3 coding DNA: TGTGCCAGCAGTCAAGACAGGCCACTAGCAACTAATGAAAAACTGTTTTTT.

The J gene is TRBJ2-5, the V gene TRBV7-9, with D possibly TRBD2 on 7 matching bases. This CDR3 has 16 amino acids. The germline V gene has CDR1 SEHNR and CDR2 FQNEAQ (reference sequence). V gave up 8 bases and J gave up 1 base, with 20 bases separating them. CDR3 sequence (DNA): TGTGCCAGCCGTAGGGGGGGTGTCGAGGGCCAAGAGACCCAGTACTTC. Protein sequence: CASRRGGVEGQETQYF.

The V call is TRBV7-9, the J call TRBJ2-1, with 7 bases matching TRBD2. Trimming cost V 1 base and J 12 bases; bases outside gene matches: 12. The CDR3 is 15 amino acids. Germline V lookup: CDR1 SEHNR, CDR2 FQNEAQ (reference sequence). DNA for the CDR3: TGTGCCAGCAGCTTAGTCTTCCCTAGCGGCTCAGGGCAGTTCTTC. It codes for CASSLVFPSGSGQFF.

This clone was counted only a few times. In DNA, the CDR3 is TGTGCCAGCAGCCCCCGGGCTGAAGCTTTCTTT. This sequence encodes CASSPRAEAFF. The V call is TRBV28, the J call TRBJ1-1, with unresolved D. Germline V gene data show CDR1 as MDHEN and CDR2 as SYDVKM. V was shortened by 6 bases and J by 6 bases, with 8 bases between the two germline ends. The CDR3 runs 11 residues. The full variable domain, in which reference TRBV28 and TRBJ1-1 provide the parts outside the CDR3, is DVKVTQSSRYLVKRTGEKVFLECVQDMDHENMFWYRQDPGLGLRLIYFSYDVKMKEKGDIPEGYSVSREKKERFSLILESASTNQTSMYLCASSPRAEAFFGQGTRLTVV.

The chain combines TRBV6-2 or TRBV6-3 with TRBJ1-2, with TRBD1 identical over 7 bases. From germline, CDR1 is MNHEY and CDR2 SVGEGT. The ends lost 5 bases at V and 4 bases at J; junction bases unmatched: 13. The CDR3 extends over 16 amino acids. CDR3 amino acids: CASSREKGTASYGYTF. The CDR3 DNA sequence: TGTGCCAGCAGTCGCGAAAAAGGGACAGCCTCCTATGGCTACACCTTC.

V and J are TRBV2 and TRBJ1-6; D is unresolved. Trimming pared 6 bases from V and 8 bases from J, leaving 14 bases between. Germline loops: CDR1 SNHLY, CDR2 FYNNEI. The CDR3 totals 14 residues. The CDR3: CASRIRPPDSPLHF. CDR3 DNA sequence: TGTGCCAGCAGAATCAGGCCCCCTGATTCACCCCTCCACTTT.

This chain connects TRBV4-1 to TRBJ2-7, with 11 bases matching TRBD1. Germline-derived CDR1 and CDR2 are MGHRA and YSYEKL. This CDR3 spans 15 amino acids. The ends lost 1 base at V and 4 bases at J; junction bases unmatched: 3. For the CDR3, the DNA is TGCGCCAGCAGCCAAGGGACAGGGGGCAGGTACGAGCAGTACTTC. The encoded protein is CASSQGTGGRYEQYF.

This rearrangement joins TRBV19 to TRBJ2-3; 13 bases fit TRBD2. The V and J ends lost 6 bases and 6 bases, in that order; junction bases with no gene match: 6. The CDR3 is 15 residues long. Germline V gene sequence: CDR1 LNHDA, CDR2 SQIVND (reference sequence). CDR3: CASSTSGGAWDTQYF. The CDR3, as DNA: TGTGCCAGTAGCACTAGCGGGGGGGCCTGGGATACGCAGTATTTT.

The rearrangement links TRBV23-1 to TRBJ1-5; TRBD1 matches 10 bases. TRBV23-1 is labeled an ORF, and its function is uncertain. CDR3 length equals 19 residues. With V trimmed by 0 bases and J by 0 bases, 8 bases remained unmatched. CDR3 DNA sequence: TGCGCCAGCAGTCAATCTTGCGACAGGGGGCCTCATAGCAATCAGCCCCAGCATTTT. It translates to CASSQSCDRGPHSNQPQHF.

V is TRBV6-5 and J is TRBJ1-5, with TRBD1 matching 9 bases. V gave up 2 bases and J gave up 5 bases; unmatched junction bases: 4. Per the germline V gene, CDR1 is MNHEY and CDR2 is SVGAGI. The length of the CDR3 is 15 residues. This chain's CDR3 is CASSYTTGGDQPQHF. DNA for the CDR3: TGTGCCAGCAGTTACACTACAGGGGGCGATCAGCCCCAGCATTTT.